This entry describes one T cell receptor beta chain. Per the original data handling: Reference gene primer amplification in the assay estimated nucleated cell counts. TCRdb's table, derived via immunoSEQ multiplex PCR, lists solely in-frame clones and lacks some. The DNA was the basis for D and trimming; V, J and clone size are from that table. Among over 200,000 clones listed, around 83% were seen once. This CDR3 has 15 residues. The junction had 8 bases not matched to a gene; V was cut back by 6 bases and J by 5 bases. Germline V gene sequence: CDR1 WNHNN, CDR2 SYGVQD (reference sequence). This sample was taken from a study of blood T cell repertoires in COVID-19. Background on the study: Material from acute and convalescent COVID-19 was sourced from the United States, Italy and Spain.

Sequences were obtained from peripheral blood. The V call is TRBV10-1, the J call TRBJ2-1; 9 bases match TRBD2. The TCR sequence derives from a woman aged 50 to 65 with acute or convalescent COVID-19. CDR3 sequence reads: CASSYGTSPHNEQFF. The CDR3 DNA reads TGCGCCAGCAGCTACGGGACTAGCCCCCACAATGAGCAGTTCTTC.